This T cell receptor (beta chain) was identified in a study of shared clonotypes between healthy human individuals. Study outcomes and limitations: It was observed that about 5% of naive CD4 clonotypes were shared across a handful of donors. Sorted-subset sequencing was shown by rarefaction to be incomplete despite large depth. Limited genetic and exposure-history diversity came from having few donors.

Sequencing was performed with immunoSEQ multiplex PCR; in TCRdb, only in-frame clones are kept and a portion is missing. The data hold about 990,000 clones, with around three quarters observed a single time. Trimming took 4 bases from V and 8 from J; bases not matched to a gene: 9. This CDR3 has 14 amino acids. Germline-derived CDR1 and CDR2 are SGHDT and YYEEEE. With respect to this clone: Its specificity is unknown.

V is TRBV5-6 and J is TRBJ1-5; TRBD1 aligns across 7 bases. This TCR came from a young man in good health. Some clones in this sample may be carry-over from other donors' samples. Sequenced sample: memory CD4+ T cells from PBMCs. Subset indicated: CD45RA-negative fraction. In nucleotides, the CDR3 is TGTGCCAGCAGCCACCGGACAGGTGGTAAGCCCCAGCATTTT. It translates to CASSHRTGGKPQHF. Full variable domain (rest looked up from reference TRBV5-6 and TRBJ1-5): DAGVTQSPTHLIKTRGQQVTLRCSPKSGHDTVSWYQQALGQGPQFIFQYYEEEERQRGNFPDRFSGHQFPNYSSELNVNALLLGDSALYLCASSHRTGGKPQHFGDGTRLSIL.